This T cell receptor beta chain was documented in a study of T cell responses to AZD1222 COVID-19 vaccine. With V trimmed by 0 bases and J by 4 bases, 0 bases remained unmatched. This CDR3 comprises 14 residues. CDR1 MNHEY and CDR2 SVGEGT come from the germline V gene. TCRdb's copy holds only in-frame clones and misses some; the assay was immunoSEQ multiplex PCR. The sample consists of 55,000 to 75,000 clones, around nine tenths of them appearing once. The starting material was peripheral blood, obtained on day 0 of AZD1222 vaccination. This TCR was recovered from an adult in good health. The chain couples TRBV6-2 or TRBV6-3 to TRBJ2-1; 7 bases agree with TRBD2. The CDR3 DNA is TGTGCCAGCAGTTACTCTAGCGGGTACAATGAGCAGTTCTTC. Amino acid sequence: CASSYSSGYNEQFF.